The sequence of this T cell receptor beta chain was determined in a study of CD8+CD57+ T cells in acquired aplastic anemia. About the study: Average DNA yield from sorted CD4+ and CD8+ cells was around 3.2 ug. Healthy donors yielded some 11 million CD4+ cell reads on average. Overall study results and limits: Patients were compared with controls for CD8+ Simpson's diversity, and no significant difference emerged. Over 25 CD8+ CDR3 sequences occurred in both the patients and the controls.

The use of genomic DNA as template underpinned the TCR beta VDJ and CDR3 profiling. TCRdb re-derived calls from the reads in MiXCR, one entry per CDR3 protein. The sample shows about 150,000 distinct CDR3 sequences, 41% of them seen only once. A word on this clonotype: The antigen remains unidentified.

The ends lost 3 bases at V and 6 bases at J; junction bases unmatched: 5. The CDR3 sequence is 14 residues long. Germline V gives CDR1 KGHSH, CDR2 LQKENI. Sequenced input: sorted CD4+, CD8+, or CD8+CD57+ T cells (not recorded which) from PBMCs. This clonotype was obtained from a human donor in good health, serving as a control. This chain connects TRBV18 to TRBJ1-5; 7 nucleotides align to TRBD1. CDR3 amino acids: CASSPQGGGQPQHF. The CDR3 region has the DNA TGTGCCAGCTCACCTCAGGGGGGAGGTCAGCCCCAGCATTTT.